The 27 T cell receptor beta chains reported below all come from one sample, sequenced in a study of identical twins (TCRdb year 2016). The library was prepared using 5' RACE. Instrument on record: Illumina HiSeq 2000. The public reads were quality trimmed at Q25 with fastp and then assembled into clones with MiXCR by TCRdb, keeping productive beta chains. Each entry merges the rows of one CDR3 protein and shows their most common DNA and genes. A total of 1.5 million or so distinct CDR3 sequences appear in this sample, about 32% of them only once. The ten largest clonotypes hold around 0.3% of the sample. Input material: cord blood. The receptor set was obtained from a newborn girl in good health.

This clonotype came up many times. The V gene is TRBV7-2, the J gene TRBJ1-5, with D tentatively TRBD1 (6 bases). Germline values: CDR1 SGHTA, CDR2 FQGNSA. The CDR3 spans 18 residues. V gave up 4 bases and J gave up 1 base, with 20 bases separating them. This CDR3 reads CASSSHRDRGGSNQPQHF. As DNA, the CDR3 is TGTGCCAGCAGCTCTCACAGGGATAGAGGAGGAAGCAATCAGCCCCAGCATTTT.

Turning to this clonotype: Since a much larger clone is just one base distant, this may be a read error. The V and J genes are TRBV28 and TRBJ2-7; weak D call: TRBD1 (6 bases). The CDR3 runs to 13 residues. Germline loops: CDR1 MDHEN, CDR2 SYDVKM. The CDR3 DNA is TGTACCAGCAGAAGGACAGTCTCCTACGAGCAGTACTTC. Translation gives CTSRRTVSYEQYF.

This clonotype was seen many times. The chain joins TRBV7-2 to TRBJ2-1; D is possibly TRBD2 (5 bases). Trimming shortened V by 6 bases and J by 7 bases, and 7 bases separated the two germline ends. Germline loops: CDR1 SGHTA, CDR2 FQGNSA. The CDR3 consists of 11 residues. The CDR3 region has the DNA TGTGCCAGCAGTTGGAGGAATGAGCAGTTCTTC. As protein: CASSWRNEQFF.

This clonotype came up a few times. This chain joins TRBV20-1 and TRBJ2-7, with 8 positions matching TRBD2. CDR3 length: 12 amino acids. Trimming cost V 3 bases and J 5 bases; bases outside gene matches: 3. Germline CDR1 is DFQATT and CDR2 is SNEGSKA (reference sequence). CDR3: CSASGRGDEQYF. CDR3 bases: TGCAGTGCTAGCGGGCGGGGGGACGAGCAGTACTTC.

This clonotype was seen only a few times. CDR3 nucleotides: TGTGCCAGCAGTTTGGGCGGGCTTTTAGGCTACGAGCAGTACTTC. Translated: CASSLGGLLGYEQYF. The chain couples TRBV28 to TRBJ2-7, with a possible D match to TRBD2 (5 bases). Germline V gives CDR1 MDHEN, CDR2 SYDVKM. Trimming stripped 3 bases from V and 3 bases from J, with 15 bases between. The CDR3 sequence is 15 residues long.

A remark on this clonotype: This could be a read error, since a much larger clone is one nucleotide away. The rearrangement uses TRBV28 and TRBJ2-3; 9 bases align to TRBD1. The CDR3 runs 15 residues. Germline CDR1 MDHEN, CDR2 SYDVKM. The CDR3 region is CARSLSTGGTDTQYF. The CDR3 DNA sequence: TGTGCCCGCAGTTTGTCGACAGGGGGTACAGATACGCAGTATTTT.

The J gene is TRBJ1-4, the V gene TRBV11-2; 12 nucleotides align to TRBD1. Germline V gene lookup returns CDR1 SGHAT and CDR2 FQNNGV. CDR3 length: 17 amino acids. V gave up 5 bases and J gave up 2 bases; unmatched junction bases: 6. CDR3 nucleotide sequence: TGTGCCAGCAGCCCCCGGGACAGGGGGCAGACTAATGAAAAACTGTTTTTT. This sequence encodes CASSPRDRGQTNEKLFF. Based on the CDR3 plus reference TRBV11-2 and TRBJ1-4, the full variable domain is EAGVAQSPRYKIIEKRQSVAFWCNPISGHATLYWYQQILGQGPKLLIQFQNNGVVDDSQLPKDRFSAERLKGVDSTLKIQPAKLEDSAVYLCASSPRDRGQTNEKLFFGSGTQLSVL.

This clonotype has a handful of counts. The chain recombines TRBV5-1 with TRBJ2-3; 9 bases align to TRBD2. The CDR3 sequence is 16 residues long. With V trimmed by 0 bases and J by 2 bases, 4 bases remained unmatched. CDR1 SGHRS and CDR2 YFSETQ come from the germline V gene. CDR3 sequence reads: CASSLDSGSNTDTQYF. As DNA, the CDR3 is TGCGCCAGCAGCTTGGATAGCGGGAGCAACACAGATACGCAGTATTTT.

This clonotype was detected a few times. As DNA, the CDR3 is TGCGCCAGCAGCTTGGACGGGACGGCCAGGGTTACGCAGTATTTT. This gives the protein CASSLDGTARVTQYF. This chain uses TRBV5-1 with TRBJ2-3; D tentatively fits TRBD1 or TRBD2 (5 bases each). The CDR3 sequence is 15 residues long. The germline gives CDR1 SGHRS, CDR2 YFSETQ. V gave up 0 bases and J gave up 8 bases, with 16 bases separating them.

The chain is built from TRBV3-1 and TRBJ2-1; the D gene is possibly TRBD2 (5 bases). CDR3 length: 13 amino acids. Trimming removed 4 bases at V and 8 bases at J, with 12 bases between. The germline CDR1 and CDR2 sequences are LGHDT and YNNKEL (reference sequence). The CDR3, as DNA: TGTGCCAGCAGCCTATACCTTAGCGATGAGCAGTTCTTC. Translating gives CASSLYLSDEQFF.

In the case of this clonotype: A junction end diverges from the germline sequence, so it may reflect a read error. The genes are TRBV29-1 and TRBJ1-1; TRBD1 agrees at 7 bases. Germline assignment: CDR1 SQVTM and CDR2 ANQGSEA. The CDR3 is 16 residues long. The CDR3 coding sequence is TGCAGCGTTGAAGATCTGGGTTCGGGACAGAACGCTGAAGCTTTCTTT. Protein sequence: CSVEDLGSGQNAEAFF.

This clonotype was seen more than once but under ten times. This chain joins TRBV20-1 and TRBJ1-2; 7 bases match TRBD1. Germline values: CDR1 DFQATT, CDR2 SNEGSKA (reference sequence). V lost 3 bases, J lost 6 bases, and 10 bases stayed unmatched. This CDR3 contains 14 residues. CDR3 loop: CSASDGRTGHGYTF. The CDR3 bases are TGCAGTGCTAGTGATGGGCGGACAGGACATGGCTACACCTTC.

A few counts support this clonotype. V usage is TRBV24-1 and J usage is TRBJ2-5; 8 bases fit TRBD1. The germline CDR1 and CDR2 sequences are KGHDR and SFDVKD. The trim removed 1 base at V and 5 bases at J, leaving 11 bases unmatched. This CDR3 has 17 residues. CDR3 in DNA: TGTGCCACCAGTGATTTTTCAGGGGGCCTATCTTTGGAGACCCAGTACTTC. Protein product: CATSDFSGGLSLETQYF.

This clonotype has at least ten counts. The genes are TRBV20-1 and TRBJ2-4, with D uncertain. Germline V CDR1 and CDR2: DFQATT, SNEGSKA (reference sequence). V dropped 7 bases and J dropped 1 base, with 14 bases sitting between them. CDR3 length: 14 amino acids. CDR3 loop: CSVRRLDAKNIQYF. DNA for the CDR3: TGCAGTGTCCGCAGGTTGGATGCCAAAAACATTCAGTACTTC.

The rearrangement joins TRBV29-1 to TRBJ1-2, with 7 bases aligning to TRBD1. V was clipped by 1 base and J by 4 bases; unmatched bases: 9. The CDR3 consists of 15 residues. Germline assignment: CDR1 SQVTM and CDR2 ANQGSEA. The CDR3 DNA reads TGCAGCGTTGAAGGGAGACAGGGATCTTTCTATGGCTACACCTTC. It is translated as CSVEGRQGSFYGYTF. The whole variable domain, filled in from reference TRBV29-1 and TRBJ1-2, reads SAVISQKPSRDICQRGTSLTIQCQVDSQVTMMFWYRQQPGQSLTLIATANQGSEATYESGFVIDKFPISRPNLTFSTLTVSNMSPEDSSIYLCSVEGRQGSFYGYTFGSGTRLTVV.

CDR3 in amino acids: CASSLLGRIGGNYGYTF. Written as DNA, the CDR3 is TGTGCCAGCAGTTTATTGGGCCGAATCGGAGGGAACTATGGCTACACCTTC. V gene TRBV28 combines with J gene TRBJ1-2; no clear D gene. The CDR3 length is 17 residues. V gave up 1 base and J gave up 2 bases, with 17 bases separating them. CDR1 MDHEN and CDR2 SYDVKM come from the germline V gene.

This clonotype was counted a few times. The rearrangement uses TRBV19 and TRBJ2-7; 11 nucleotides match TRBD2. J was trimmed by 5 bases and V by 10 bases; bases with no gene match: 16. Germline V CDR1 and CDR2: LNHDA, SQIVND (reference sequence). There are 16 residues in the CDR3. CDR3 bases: TGTGCCAACCATAGCGGGAGGGCCCCCTTGGGCCACGAGCAGTACTTC. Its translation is CANHSGRAPLGHEQYF.

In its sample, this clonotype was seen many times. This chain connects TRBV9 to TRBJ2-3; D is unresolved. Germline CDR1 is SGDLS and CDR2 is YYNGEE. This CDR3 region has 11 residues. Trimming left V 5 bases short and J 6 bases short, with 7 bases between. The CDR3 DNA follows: TGTGCCAGCAGTGTGCGGGATACGCAGTATTTT. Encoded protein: CASSVRDTQYF.

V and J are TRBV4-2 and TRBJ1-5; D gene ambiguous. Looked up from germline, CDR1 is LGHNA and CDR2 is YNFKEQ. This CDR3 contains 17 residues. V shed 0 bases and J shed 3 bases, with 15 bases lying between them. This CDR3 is CASSQDIYGGLNQPQHF. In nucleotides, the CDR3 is TGTGCCAGCAGCCAAGATATCTATGGCGGCCTCAATCAGCCCCAGCATTTT.

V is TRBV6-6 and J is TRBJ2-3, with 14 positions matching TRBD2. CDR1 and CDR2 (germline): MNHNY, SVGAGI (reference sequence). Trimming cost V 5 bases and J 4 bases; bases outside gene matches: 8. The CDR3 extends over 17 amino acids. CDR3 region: CASSPGLAGGVADTQYF. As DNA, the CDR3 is TGTGCCAGCAGTCCCGGACTAGCGGGGGGCGTCGCAGATACGCAGTATTTT.

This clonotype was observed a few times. CDR3 sequence: CASSQDYVQETQYF. CDR3 DNA sequence: TGTGCCAGCAGCCAAGATTACGTTCAAGAGACCCAGTACTTC. The chain is built from TRBV4-2 and TRBJ2-5; D remains unclear. The germline gives CDR1 LGHNA, CDR2 YNFKEQ. The CDR3 runs to 14 residues. The V gene lost 0 bases and the J gene lost 2 bases, with 7 bases spanning the gap.

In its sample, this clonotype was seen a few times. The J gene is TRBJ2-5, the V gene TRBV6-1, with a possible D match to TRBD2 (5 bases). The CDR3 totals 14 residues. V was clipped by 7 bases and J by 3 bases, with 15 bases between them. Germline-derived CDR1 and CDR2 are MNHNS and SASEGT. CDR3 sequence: CASTRRAAEETQYF. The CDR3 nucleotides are TGTGCCAGCACAAGACGAGCGGCCGAAGAGACCCAGTACTTC.

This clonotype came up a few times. The CDR3 loop is CASSPGLGEWLDEQFF. Written as DNA, the CDR3 is TGTGCCAGCAGTCCCGGGTTGGGGGAGTGGTTGGATGAGCAGTTCTTC. V usage is TRBV25-1 and J usage is TRBJ2-1; TRBD1 or TRBD2 may be the D gene (5 bases each). This CDR3 comprises 16 residues. Germline loops: CDR1 MGHDK, CDR2 SYGVNS. Trimming took 5 bases from V and 8 from J, leaving 22 bases between them.

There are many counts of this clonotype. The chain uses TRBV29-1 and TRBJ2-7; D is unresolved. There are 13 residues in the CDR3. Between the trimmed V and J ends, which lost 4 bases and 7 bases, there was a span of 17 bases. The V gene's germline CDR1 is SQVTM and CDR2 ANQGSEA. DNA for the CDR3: TGCAGCGTTGCCGGCGGATCCTACAATGAGCAGTACTTC. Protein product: CSVAGGSYNEQYF.

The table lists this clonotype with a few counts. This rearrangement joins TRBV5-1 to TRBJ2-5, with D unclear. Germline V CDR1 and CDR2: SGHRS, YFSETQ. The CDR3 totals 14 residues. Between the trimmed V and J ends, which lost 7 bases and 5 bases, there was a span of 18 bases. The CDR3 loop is CASSSLHRGETQYF. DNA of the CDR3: TGCGCCAGCTCTTCCCTCCACCGCGGCGAGACCCAGTACTTC.

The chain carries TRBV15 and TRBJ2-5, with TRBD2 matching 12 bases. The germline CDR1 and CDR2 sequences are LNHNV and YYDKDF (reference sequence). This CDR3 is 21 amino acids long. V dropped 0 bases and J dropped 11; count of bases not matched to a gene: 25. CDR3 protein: CATSRELGGTLLAGGRGEQYF. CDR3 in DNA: TGTGCCACCAGCAGAGAGTTGGGGGGCACTTTACTAGCGGGAGGACGGGGTGAGCAGTACTTC.

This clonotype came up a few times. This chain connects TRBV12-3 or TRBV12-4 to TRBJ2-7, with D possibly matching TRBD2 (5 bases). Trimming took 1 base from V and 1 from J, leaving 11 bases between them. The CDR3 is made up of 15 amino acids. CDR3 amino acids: CASSLGSPGSYEQYF. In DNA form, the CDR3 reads TGTGCCAGCAGTTTAGGGAGTCCGGGGTCCTACGAGCAGTACTTC.